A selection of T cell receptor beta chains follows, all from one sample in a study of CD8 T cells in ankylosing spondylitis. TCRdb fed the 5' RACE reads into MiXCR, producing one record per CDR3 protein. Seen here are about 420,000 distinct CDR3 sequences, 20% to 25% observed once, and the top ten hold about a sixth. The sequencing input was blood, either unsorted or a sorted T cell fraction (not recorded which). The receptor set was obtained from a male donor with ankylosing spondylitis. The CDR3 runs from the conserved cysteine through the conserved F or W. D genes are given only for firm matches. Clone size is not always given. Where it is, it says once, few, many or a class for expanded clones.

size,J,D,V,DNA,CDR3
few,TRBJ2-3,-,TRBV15,TGTGCCACCAGCCAGTTAGCGAGCCTCACAGATACGCAGTATTTT,CATSQLASLTDTQYF
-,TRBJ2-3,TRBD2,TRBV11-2,TGTGCCAGCAGCCTTCGCCGACTAGCGGGAGGGCGAATTAGCACAGATACGCAGTATTTT,CASSLRRLAGGRISTDTQYF
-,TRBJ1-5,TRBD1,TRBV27,TGTGCCAGCAGTTTTCAAGGGGGCTACAATCAGCCCCAGCATTTT,CASSFQGGYNQPQHF
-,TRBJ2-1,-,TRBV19,TGTGCCAGTAGTTCACTAACTTACAATGAGCAGTTCTTC,CASSSLTYNEQFF
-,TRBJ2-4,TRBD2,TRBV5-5,TGTGCCAGCAGCTCGGGCAGACTAGCGGGAGGGGAAAACATTCAGTACTTC,CASSSGRLAGGENIQYF
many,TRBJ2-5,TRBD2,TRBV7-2,TGTGCCAGCAGCTTAATCGGCGGGAGGGGGAAGAGTTGGACCCAGTACTTC,CASSLIGGRGKSWTQYF
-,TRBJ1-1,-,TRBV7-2,TGTGCCAGCAGCTTAGTTATCGCTGAAGCTTTCTTT,CASSLVIAEAFF
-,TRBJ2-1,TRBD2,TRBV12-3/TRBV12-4,TGTGCCAGCAGTTTCGGGACTAGCGGACGGAATGAGCAGTTCTTC,CASSFGTSGRNEQFF
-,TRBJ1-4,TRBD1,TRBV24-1,TGTGCCACCAGTGATCCCGGGACAGGCCAGAATGAAAAACTGTTTTTT,CATSDPGTGQNEKLFF
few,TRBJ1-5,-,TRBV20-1,TGCAGTGCTAAAGCGGCAGTCAATCAGCCCCAGCATTTT,CSAKAAVNQPQHF
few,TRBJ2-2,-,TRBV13,TGTGCCAGCAGCCCGAGGCCACACAACACCGGGGAGCTGTTTTTT,CASSPRPHNTGELFF
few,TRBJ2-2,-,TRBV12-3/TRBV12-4,TGTGCCAGCCGTTTGACATGGGCCGGGGAGCTGTTTTTT,CASRLTWAGELFF